This T cell receptor beta chain comes out of a study of blood T cell repertoires in COVID-19. At the level of the study: Whether acute or convalescent, the COVID-19 samples came from the United States, Italy and Spain. The cDNA or gDNA used as material had been derived from T cells, B-cell-depleted T cells, or PBMCs.

Membership in each cohort depended on participant-reported clinical history. Trimming took off 4 bases at V and 7 bases at J, with 8 bases between the two ends. The CDR3 covers 13 residues. Per the original methods: The assay estimated nucleated cells by amplifying reference gene primers. TCRdb keeps only in-frame clones here, not all; method: immunoSEQ multiplex PCR. For V, J and clone size, that table is used; D and trimming come from the DNA. The sample lists 150,000 to 200,000 clones, around 80% occurring once. Material: PBMCs or T cells enriched from blood (not recorded which). The sequence derives from a woman aged 45-65 years who had recovered from COVID-19. V gene TRBV12-3 or TRBV12-4 combines with J gene TRBJ1-6, with a tentative D call TRBD1 (5 bases). The CDR3 sequence: CASSSQENSPLHF. The CDR3 coding sequence is TGTGCCAGCAGTTCACAGGAAAATTCACCCCTCCACTTT.